A selection of T cell receptor beta chains follows, all from one sample in a study of shared clonotypes between healthy human individuals. Generated by immunoSEQ multiplex PCR, the TCRdb table keeps only in-frame clones and is missing some. This sample carries about 1.5 million clones, 95% to 99% of them seen once, and the ten largest clones take about 0.45%. Sequenced input: naive CD4+ T cells sorted from blood. The receptors were gathered from a man under 40 in good health. CDR3s include the opening cysteine and the closing phenylalanine or tryptophan. The D gene is left open where the match is weak. Size tells how often a clone was seen (once, few, many) or the class of an expanded clone, and some rows leave it out.

>TRBJ1-5|TRBV7-2|NA|TRBD1
CASSGRGHGNQPQHF
TGTGCCAGCAGCGGCAGGGGGCATGGAAATCAGCCCCAGCATTTT
>TRBJ1-5|TRBV7-2|NA|NA
CASSLKGHNQPQHF
TGTGCCAGCAGCTTAAAGGGTCATAATCAGCCCCAGCATTTT
>TRBJ2-1|TRBV10-1|once|TRBD2
CASSEAGHRGGASSYNEQFF
TGCGCCAGCAGTGAGGCGGGACACCGGGGGGGCGCGAGCTCCTACAATGAGCAGTTCTTC
>TRBJ2-1|TRBV7-3|NA|NA
CASSLTSGSGYNEQFF
TGTGCCAGCAGCTTAACTTCCGGGAGTGGATACAATGAGCAGTTCTTC
>TRBJ2-3|TRBV7-6|NA|NA
CASSATLGPGTDTQYF
TGTGCCAGCAGCGCCACCTTGGGACCTGGCACAGATACGCAGTATTTT
>TRBJ1-5|TRBV2|NA|NA
CASSEWGNSNQPQHF
TGTGCCAGCAGTGAATGGGGTAATAGCAATCAGCCCCAGCATTTT
>TRBJ2-3|TRBV6-7|NA|TRBD2
CARPERTSGRAPTDTQYF
TGTGCCAGACCAGAAAGGACTAGCGGGAGGGCCCCCACAGATACGCAGTATTTT
>TRBJ1-5|TRBV28|once|NA
CASSLLYSSRNQPQHF
TGTGCCAGCAGTTTATTGTATTCTAGTAGGAATCAGCCCCAGCATTTT
>TRBJ1-2|TRBV6-5|NA|TRBD1
CAVQGRSSNYGYTF
TGTGCCGTACAGGGGAGGTCTTCAAACTATGGCTACACCTTC
>TRBJ1-2|TRBV18|NA|NA
CASSPTGTIGGYTF
TGTGCCAGCTCACCAACCGGGACAATAGGGGGCTACACCTTC
>TRBJ2-3|TRBV5-8|NA|TRBD2
CASSLGTSGSIDTQYF
TGTGCCAGCAGCCTCGGGACTAGCGGGAGTATAGATACGCAGTATTTT
>TRBJ2-3|TRBV18|NA|NA
CASSQPLDTQYF
TGTGCCAGCTCACAGCCCTTGGATACGCAGTATTTT
>TRBJ2-1|TRBV28|once|TRBD2
CASSFPLAGGRGQFF
TGTGCCAGCAGTTTTCCGCTAGCGGGAGGGCGAGGGCAGTTCTTC
>TRBJ1-4|TRBV28|NA|NA
CASSLFPPSRSTNEKLFF
TGTGCCAGCAGTTTATTCCCCCCTTCCCGGTCGACTAATGAAAAACTGTTTTTT
>TRBJ2-3|TRBV10-3|NA|NA
CAIRTTGPEGQYF
TGTGCCATCAGGACCACCGGGCCCGAGGGGCAGTATTTT
>TRBJ2-7|TRBV20-1|NA|NA
CSAQGYEQYF
TGCAGTGCTCAGGGCTACGAGCAGTACTTC
>TRBJ2-7|TRBV7-9|NA|TRBD1
CASSQWRRDRAYEQYF
TGTGCCAGCAGCCAGTGGAGACGGGACAGGGCCTACGAGCAGTACTTC
>TRBJ2-5|TRBV5-4|NA|TRBD2
CASSLGGGRSPETQYF
TGTGCCAGCAGCTTGGGAGGCGGGAGGTCCCCAGAGACCCAGTACTTC
>TRBJ2-3|TRBV12-5|NA|NA
CASGSGGVPGTQYF
TGTGCTAGTGGTTCCGGCGGGGTTCCAGGTACGCAGTATTTT
>TRBJ2-5|TRBV6-5|NA|TRBD2
CASTKGASGSGTQYF
TGTGCCAGTACCAAAGGGGCTAGCGGGAGTGGGACCCAGTACTTC
>TRBJ2-7|TRBV6-5|once|NA
CASSYSQPVSYEQYF
TGTGCCAGCAGTTACTCCCAACCAGTGTCCTACGAGCAGTACTTC
>TRBJ1-1|TRBV27|NA|NA
CASSFRENTEAFF
TGTGCCAGCAGTTTTAGGGAGAACACTGAAGCTTTCTTT
>TRBJ2-1|TRBV29-1|NA|NA
CSAQNAEQFF
TGCAGCGCACAGAATGCTGAGCAGTTCTTC
>TRBJ2-1|TRBV28|NA|TRBD2
CASSLYRLAGGNPHSYNEQFF
TGTGCCAGCAGTTTATACAGACTAGCGGGAGGAAATCCGCACTCCTACAATGAGCAGTTCTTC
>TRBJ1-1|TRBV28|NA|NA
CASTTPSGFAGAEAFF
TGTGCCAGCACCACCCCGTCGGGGTTTGCGGGGGCTGAAGCTTTCTTT
>TRBJ2-3|TRBV5-1|once|TRBD2
CASSKGLAGNTDTQYF
TGCGCCAGCAGCAAGGGACTAGCGGGGAACACAGATACGCAGTATTTT
>TRBJ1-4|TRBV18|NA|NA
CASSPRAGPNEKLFF
TGTGCCAGCTCACCACGGGCAGGACCTAATGAAAAACTGTTTTTT
>TRBJ1-2|TRBV28|NA|NA
CASSPRARYGYTF
TGTGCCAGCAGTCCTCGGGCGCGCTATGGCTACACCTTC
>TRBJ1-1|TRBV5-1|NA|NA
CASSLGAGNGEAFF
TGCGCCAGCAGCCTGGGGGCAGGGAATGGTGAAGCTTTCTTT
>TRBJ2-5|TRBV18|NA|NA
CASSPIGQETQYF
TGTGCCAGCTCACCAATAGGCCAAGAGACCCAGTACTTC